The 28 T cell receptor beta chains reported below all come from one sample, sequenced in a study of cytomegalovirus exposure and HLA in healthy donors. It was with 60 Vbeta and 13 Jbeta primers that the PCR ran. Assay used: immunoSEQ multiplex PCR; TCRdb lists only in-frame clones, some missing. Of 75,000 to 90,000 clones listed, 65% to 80% are singletons. Sequenced input: PBMCs. The receptors derive from a human donor in good health.

V is TRBV7-6 and J is TRBJ1-1, with D uncertain. The V end lost 3 bases, the J end lost 1 base, and 6 bases lay between the germline ends. The germline gives CDR1 SGHVS, CDR2 FNYEAQ. This CDR3 is 13 amino acids long. The CDR3 loop reads CASSFRENTEAFF. The CDR3 region has the DNA TGTGCCAGCAGCTTCCGGGAGAACACTGAAGCTTTCTTT.

This chain connects TRBV2 to TRBJ2-7, with D uncertain. The V end was cut by 5 bases, the J end by 0 bases, with 8 bases between. The CDR3 extends over 13 amino acids. Germline V gene sequence: CDR1 SNHLY, CDR2 FYNNEI. CDR3 sequence reads: CASSIQRSYEQYF. The CDR3 bases are TGTGCCAGCAGTATCCAGCGCTCCTACGAGCAGTACTTC.

This clone was recorded only once. J is TRBJ1-5 and V is TRBV7-2; D is undetermined. Germline CDR1 reads SGHTA; CDR2 reads FQGNSA. The V end lost 0 bases, the J end lost 5 bases, and 8 bases lay between the germline ends. This CDR3 region has 14 residues. The CDR3 reads CASSLASGYQPQHF. CDR3 sequence (DNA): TGTGCCAGCAGCTTAGCGAGCGGATATCAGCCCCAGCATTTT.

The chain recombines TRBV2 with TRBJ1-4, with 7 bases lining up with TRBD1. There are 15 residues in the CDR3. CDR1 is SNHLY, CDR2 FYNNEI, per germline. Trimming at V came to 6 bases and at J to 7 bases, leaving 11 bases not matched to a gene. For the CDR3, the DNA is TGTGCCAGCAGAGCAACAGGGGCCATGGGTGAAAAACTGTTTTTT. Its translation: CASRATGAMGEKLFF.

Note on this clone: One end of the junction does not line up with germline, which may come from a read error. This chain connects TRBV18 to TRBJ2-2, with a tentative D call TRBD2 (6 bases). Germline-derived CDR1 and CDR2 are KGHSH and LQKENI. This CDR3 spans 15 amino acids. This chain's CDR3 is CASSTPTGLTGELFF. The CDR3 coding sequence is TGTGCCAGCTCAACACCAACAGGACTAACCGGGGAGCTGTTTTTT.

The chain couples TRBV29-1 to TRBJ2-1, with TRBD1 as a possible D gene (8 bases). Trimming stripped 5 bases from V and 3 bases from J, with 14 bases between. The CDR3 extends over 14 amino acids. Looked up from germline, CDR1 is SQVTM and CDR2 is ANQGSEA. CDR3 region: CSVSDREGYNEQFF. The CDR3 DNA reads TGCAGCGTTTCGGACAGGGAGGGCTACAATGAGCAGTTCTTC.

The gene calls are TRBV10-3 and TRBJ1-2; maybe TRBD1 (5 bases). Germline CDR1 ENHRY, CDR2 SYGVKD. There are 17 residues in the CDR3. V dropped 10 bases and J dropped 6 bases, with 30 bases sitting between them. The CDR3 loop reads CASVTGSGAGLGDGYTF. For the CDR3, the DNA is TGTGCCAGCGTTACGGGGAGCGGGGCAGGTCTCGGCGATGGCTACACCTTC.

This sequence joins TRBV5-6 and TRBJ1-1, with D unresolved. Trimming left V 6 bases short and J 0 bases short, with 6 bases between. The germline gives CDR1 SGHDT, CDR2 YYEEEE. The CDR3 has 12 residues. As DNA, the CDR3 is TGTGCCAGCAAAATCATGAACACTGAAGCTTTCTTT. Its protein is CASKIMNTEAFF.

This clone was detected a few times. V and J are TRBV6-5 and TRBJ2-7; D may be TRBD2 (6 bases). Per the germline V gene, CDR1 is MNHEY and CDR2 is SVGAGI. The CDR3 length is 13 residues. Trimming cost V 8 bases and J 7 bases, with 18 bases left between them. CDR3 sequence reads: CASSPPGAGEQYF. The DNA for the CDR3 is TGTGCCAGCTCTCCCCCCGGGGCGGGGGAGCAGTACTTC.

This chain connects TRBV5-1 to TRBJ1-2; 9 bases line up with TRBD1. Germline V gene data show CDR1 as SGHRS and CDR2 as YFSETQ. Trimming removed 4 bases from V and 5 bases from J; junction bases left unmatched: 3. The CDR3 contains 13 residues. In DNA, the CDR3 is TGCGCCAGCAGCCCGACAGGGGGGTATGGCTACACCTTC. Protein sequence: CASSPTGGYGYTF.

CDR3 sequence (DNA): TGTGCCAGCAGCCTTAAGCGGGGGGGCTCTCTTGAGCAGTTCTTC. It is translated as CASSLKRGGSLEQFF. This chain connects TRBV7-8 to TRBJ2-1, with TRBD2 matching 10 bases. Germline CDR1 reads SGHVS; CDR2 reads FQNEAQ. This CDR3 has 15 residues. V shed 5 bases and J 9 bases; nucleotides not matched to a gene: 10.

V usage is TRBV5-1 and J usage is TRBJ2-2; 10 bases line up with TRBD1. The germline CDR1 and CDR2 sequences are SGHRS and YFSETQ. With V trimmed by 3 bases and J by 4 bases, 12 bases remained unmatched. The CDR3 consists of 18 residues. This CDR3 reads CASSWRLAGTGVTGELFF. CDR3 coding DNA: TGCGCCAGCAGCTGGAGACTCGCCGGGACAGGGGTCACCGGGGAGCTGTTTTTT.

The chain couples TRBV6-6 to TRBJ1-2, with 7 bases matching TRBD1. V lost 0 bases to trimming and J lost 8 bases; unmatched junction nucleotides: 12. This CDR3 has 16 amino acids. Germline CDR1 is MNHNY and CDR2 is SVGAGI (reference sequence). This chain's CDR3 is CASSYSTGQSSRGYTF. In nucleotides, the CDR3 is TGTGCCAGCAGTTACTCGACGGGACAGTCGTCTAGGGGCTACACCTTC.

V usage is TRBV5-6 and J usage is TRBJ1-5, with a weak D call TRBD1 (5 bases). Trimming stripped 1 base from V and 1 base from J, with 6 bases between. The CDR3 runs to 14 residues. Germline CDR1 SGHDT, CDR2 YYEEEE. The CDR3 DNA reads TGTGCCAGCAGCTTGACAGGAAGCAATCAGCCCCAGCATTTT. It yields the protein CASSLTGSNQPQHF.

The chain employs TRBV4-1 and TRBJ2-7, with 10 positions matching TRBD1. The CDR3 sequence is 15 residues long. With 3 bases clipped from V and 3 bases from J, the junction kept 5 bases outside the gene matches. Germline V lookup: CDR1 MGHRA, CDR2 YSYEKL. CDR3 protein: CASSHGTGAGYEQYF. CDR3 sequence (DNA): TGCGCCAGCAGCCACGGGACAGGGGCAGGCTACGAGCAGTACTTC.

The chain is built from TRBV9 and TRBJ1-2; D is perhaps TRBD1 (6 bases). The germline CDR1 and CDR2 sequences are SGDLS and YYNGEE. The CDR3 runs to 14 residues. Trimming took off 3 bases at V and 7 bases at J, with 16 bases between the two ends. The CDR3, as DNA: TGTGCCAGCAGCGCGGGAGGGGGGTTCTCTGGCTACACCTTC. Translated, it gives CASSAGGGFSGYTF.

This rearrangement joins TRBV27 to TRBJ1-1; the match to TRBD1 covers 11 bases. The CDR3 is 15 amino acids. With V trimmed by 3 bases and J by 5 bases, 5 bases remained unmatched. Germline V lookup: CDR1 MNHEY, CDR2 SMNVEV (reference sequence). The CDR3 coding sequence is TGTGCCAGCAGTTTCCCGGGACAGGGGGGAACTGAAGCTTTCTTT. Its protein product is CASSFPGQGGTEAFF.

J is TRBJ2-7 and V is TRBV5-6, with 13 bases that match TRBD2. The CDR3 is 16 residues long. With 4 bases clipped from V and 3 bases from J, the junction kept 7 bases outside the gene matches. Germline V CDR1 and CDR2: SGHDT, YYEEEE. The CDR3 DNA sequence: TGTGCCAGCAGCACCGGACTAGCGGGGGCCTACTACGAGCAGTACTTC. It specifies CASSTGLAGAYYEQYF.

The chain is built from TRBV5-1 and TRBJ1-2; D is undetermined. Germline CDR1 reads SGHRS; CDR2 reads YFSETQ. Trimming pared 4 bases from V and 0 bases from J, leaving 7 bases between. This CDR3 is built from 13 residues. CDR3 residues: CASSPIPNYGYTF. CDR3 DNA sequence: TGCGCCAGCAGCCCTATTCCTAACTATGGCTACACCTTC. The complete variable domain, with remaining parts taken from reference TRBV5-1 and TRBJ1-2, reads KAGVTQTPRYLIKTRGQQVTLSCSPISGHRSVSWYQQTPGQGLQFLFEYFSETQRNKGNFPGRFSGRQFSNSRSEMNVSTLELGDSALYLCASSPIPNYGYTFGSGTRLTVV.

The count of this clone is one. This chain links TRBV7-2 with TRBJ2-3, with 10 nucleotides matching TRBD2. The V gene end was trimmed by 3 bases and the J gene end by 4 bases; junction bases not matched to a gene: 7. CDR1 and CDR2 from the germline V gene are SGHTA and FQGNSA. There are 16 residues in the CDR3. The CDR3 sequence is CASSFSGGRGADTQYF. CDR3 in DNA: TGTGCCAGCAGCTTTAGCGGGGGGAGGGGCGCAGATACGCAGTATTTT.

This chain connects TRBV4-3 to TRBJ2-1, with 7 bases fitting TRBD2. The J segment lost 8 bases and the V segment lost 3 bases, leaving 10 bases of the junction unmatched. The CDR3 is 15 residues long. Germline V gene data show CDR1 as LGHNA and CDR2 as YSLEER. The CDR3: CASSQGGAGGDEQFF. CDR3 bases: TGCGCCAGCAGCCAGGGAGGGGCCGGTGGGGATGAGCAGTTCTTC.

The rearrangement links TRBV29-1 to TRBJ2-3, with 11 bases identical to TRBD2. Per germline, CDR1 SQVTM and CDR2 ANQGSEA. The CDR3 runs to 17 residues. The trim removed 4 bases at V and 2 bases at J, leaving 11 bases unmatched. CDR3 DNA: TGCAGCGTTGTGAGTAGCGGGGGGGCCCACGACACAGATACGCAGTATTTT. Residues: CSVVSSGGAHDTDTQYF.

The chain links TRBV25-1 to TRBJ1-2; D call uncertain. CDR3 length: 14 residues. V lost 1 base and J 4 bases, leaving 10 bases between the germline ends. Looked up from germline, CDR1 is MGHDK and CDR2 is SYGVNS. CDR3 nucleotides: TGTGCCAGCAGTGAATCCGCGGGGATCTATGGCTACACCTTC. Its protein is CASSESAGIYGYTF.

This chain uses TRBV21-1 with TRBJ2-1; TRBD2, the table's D call, lacks a check against the DNA. TRBV21-1 is a recognized pseudogene. The CDR3 is 17 residues long. The CDR3 region has the DNA TGTGCCAGCAGCAAGAGGACTAGCGGGGGGGCCGAAAGTGAGCAGTTCTTC. This encodes CASSKRTSGGAESEQFF.

This clone was detected only a few times. This chain uses TRBV19 with TRBJ2-1; TRBD2 might be the D (6 bases). The germline V and J ends were trimmed by 1 base and 6 bases, with 7 bases remaining between them. The CDR3 runs to 13 residues. Germline V gene sequence: CDR1 LNHDA, CDR2 SQIVND (reference sequence). For the CDR3, the DNA is TGTGCCAGTAGTATAGTGGGACTCAATGAGCAGTTCTTC. It codes for CASSIVGLNEQFF.

A single count supports this clone. V is TRBV9 and J is TRBJ1-3; D might be TRBD1 (5 bases). Looked up from germline, CDR1 is SGDLS and CDR2 is YYNGEE. V gave up 4 bases and J gave up 5 bases, with 13 bases separating them. This CDR3 is built from 14 residues. CDR3 loop: CASSPQRGRNTIYF. The CDR3, as DNA: TGTGCCAGCAGCCCCCAACGGGGGAGAAACACCATATATTTT.

The chain is built from TRBV27 and TRBJ2-5; TRBD2 agrees at 8 bases. CDR3 length: 14 residues. The germline gives CDR1 MNHEY, CDR2 SMNVEV (reference sequence). V was clipped by 8 bases and J by 5 bases; unmatched bases: 10. CDR3 nucleotide sequence: TGTGCCAGCGGGGGGGGGCGCGGGGGGGAGACCCAGTACTTC. Its protein is CASGGGRGGETQYF.

The chain carries TRBV9 and TRBJ2-2; 10 nucleotides agree with TRBD2. V lost 2 bases to trimming and J lost 5 bases; unmatched junction nucleotides: 6. Per the germline V gene, CDR1 is SGDLS and CDR2 is YYNGEE. CDR3 length: 16 residues. CDR3 bases: TGTGCCAGCAGCGTTAGCGGGGGGACGGGGACCGGGGAGCTGTTTTTT. Translated: CASSVSGGTGTGELFF.